Each of the 13 T cell receptor beta chains below was sequenced from the same sample in a study of blood T cell repertoires in COVID-19. TCRdb keeps only in-frame clones here, not all; method: immunoSEQ multiplex PCR. The sample records approximately 150,000 clones, 88% being singletons. The sequencing input was peripheral blood. The source is a man in his 70s with acute or convalescent COVID-19.

The chain links TRBV6-5 to TRBJ2-7, with 8 bases aligning to TRBD2. This CDR3 contains 14 residues. Germline V gene data show CDR1 as MNHEY and CDR2 as SVGAGI. V gave up 8 bases and J gave up 3 bases; unmatched junction bases: 9. The CDR3: CASLLAGGFYEQYF. The CDR3, as DNA: TGTGCCAGCCTCCTGGCGGGGGGTTTCTACGAGCAGTACTTC.

V is TRBV7-2 and J is TRBJ1-3; D uncertain. The CDR3 is 14 amino acids. The V gene lost 5 bases and the J gene lost 0 bases, with 8 bases spanning the gap. Per the germline V gene, CDR1 is SGHTA and CDR2 is FQGNSA. CDR3 in amino acids: CASSPVSSGNTIYF. In nucleotides, the CDR3 is TGTGCCAGCAGCCCGGTGAGCTCTGGAAACACCATATATTTT.

The V and J genes are TRBV19 and TRBJ2-1, with 10 bases lining up with TRBD2. J lost 2 bases, V lost 6 bases, and 1 base had no gene match. CDR3 size: 14 residues. The germline gives CDR1 LNHDA, CDR2 SQIVND (reference sequence). This CDR3 reads CASRSGRAYNEQFF. The CDR3 coding sequence is TGTGCCAGTAGGAGCGGGAGGGCCTACAATGAGCAGTTCTTC.

The chain combines TRBV3-1 (or the pseudogene TRBV3-2) with TRBJ1-1; 9 nucleotides agree with TRBD1. The germline V gene encodes CDR1 LGHDT and CDR2 YNNKEL (reference sequence). The CDR3 runs 15 residues. J was trimmed by 6 bases and V by 3 bases; bases with no gene match: 8. The CDR3, as DNA: TGTGCCAGCAGCCATCATGGTACAGGGGGCCCTGAAGCTTTCTTT. It translates to CASSHHGTGGPEAFF.

The chain carries TRBV3-1 (or the pseudogene TRBV3-2) and TRBJ2-2; 9 bases fit TRBD1. The CDR3 is made up of 16 amino acids. V was pared by 0 bases and J by 5 bases, with 4 bases of the junction left unmatched. Germline values: CDR1 LGHDT, CDR2 YNNKEL (reference sequence). The CDR3 DNA is TGTGCCAGCAGCCAAGAGGGGACAGGGAATACCGGGGAGCTGTTTTTT. It yields the protein CASSQEGTGNTGELFF.

This clone has only a few counts. This chain uses TRBV30 with TRBJ2-1; D gene ambiguous. V dropped 3 bases and J dropped 5 bases, with 8 bases sitting between them. Germline values: CDR1 GTSNPN, CDR2 SVGIG (reference sequence). The CDR3 is 12 residues long. The CDR3 is CAWSGYDNEQFF. CDR3 DNA: TGTGCCTGGAGCGGGTATGACAATGAGCAGTTCTTC. Looking up the rest from reference TRBV30 and TRBJ2-1 gives the full variable domain: SQTIHQWPATLVQPVGSPLSLECTVEGTSNPNLYWYRQAAGRGLQLLFYSVGIGQISSEVPQNLSASRPQDRQFILSSKKLLLSDSGFYLCAWSGYDNEQFFGPGTRLTVL.

This chain links TRBV6-2 or TRBV6-3 with TRBJ2-1; 12 bases are shared with TRBD1. V was clipped by 2 bases and J by 7 bases; unmatched bases: 6. Germline V gene data show CDR1 as MNHEY and CDR2 as SVGEGT. This CDR3 is 16 amino acids long. The CDR3: CASSYRGQGARNEQFF. CDR3 in DNA: TGTGCCAGCAGTTACCGGGGACAGGGGGCCAGGAATGAGCAGTTCTTC.

In this sample, this clone turned up once. The genes are TRBV5-1 and TRBJ1-4; 9 bases fit TRBD1. J was trimmed by 3 bases and V by 1 base; bases with no gene match: 4. This CDR3 has 16 amino acids. Germline assignment: CDR1 SGHRS and CDR2 YFSETQ. The CDR3 DNA sequence: TGCGCCAGCAGCTTGTCCGGGACAGGGTCTAATGAAAAACTGTTTTTT. Its protein product is CASSLSGTGSNEKLFF. Full variable domain (missing parts from reference TRBV5-1 and TRBJ1-4): KAGVTQTPRYLIKTRGQQVTLSCSPISGHRSVSWYQQTPGQGLQFLFEYFSETQRNKGNFPGRFSGRQFSNSRSEMNVSTLELGDSALYLCASSLSGTGSNEKLFFGSGTQLSVL.

This chain connects TRBV5-4 to TRBJ2-3; D is undetermined. Trimming cost V 1 base and J 8 bases, with 8 bases left between them. Germline V gene sequence: CDR1 SGHNT, CDR2 YYREEE (reference sequence). CDR3 length equals 12 residues. CDR3: CASSLFLSTQYF. CDR3 DNA: TGTGCCAGCAGCTTGTTCCTTAGTACGCAGTATTTT.

In DNA, the CDR3 is TGTGCCAGCAGCTACTCGAATGAAAAACTGTTTTTT. It is translated as CASSYSNEKLFF. This sequence joins TRBV5-5 and TRBJ1-4; no definite D call. V was pared by 3 bases and J by 5 bases, with 5 bases between. Per germline, CDR1 SGHKS and CDR2 YYEKEE (reference sequence). The CDR3 spans 12 residues.

This rearrangement joins TRBV11-2 to TRBJ2-7, with 8 nucleotides matching TRBD1. There are 14 residues in the CDR3. The ends lost 5 bases at V and 5 bases at J; junction bases unmatched: 8. Germline V gives CDR1 SGHAT, CDR2 FQNNGV. The CDR3: CASSRATGVHEQYF. DNA of the CDR3: TGTGCCAGCAGCAGGGCGACAGGGGTGCACGAGCAGTACTTC. Full variable domain (missing parts from reference TRBV11-2 and TRBJ2-7): EAGVAQSPRYKIIEKRQSVAFWCNPISGHATLYWYQQILGQGPKLLIQFQNNGVVDDSQLPKDRFSAERLKGVDSTLKIQPAKLEDSAVYLCASSRATGVHEQYFGPGTRLTVT.

The chain employs TRBV10-1 and TRBJ1-3; D is unresolved. V was shortened by 4 bases and J by 0 bases, with 7 bases between the two germline ends. CDR3 length equals 14 residues. The germline V gene has CDR1 WNHNN and CDR2 SYGVQD (reference sequence). The CDR3 DNA sequence: TGCGCCAGCAGTGCGGGAAGCTCTGGAAACACCATATATTTT. This sequence encodes CASSAGSSGNTIYF.

The chain is built from TRBV3-1 (or the pseudogene TRBV3-2) and TRBJ1-6, with D possibly being TRBD1 (6 bases). CDR3 length: 16 residues. Germline assignment: CDR1 LGHDT and CDR2 YNNKEL (reference sequence). The V and J ends lost 4 bases and 0 bases respectively, with 10 bases between them. Written as DNA, the CDR3 is TGTGCCAGCAGCCTTGGGGGCCACTCCTATAATTCACCCCTCCACTTT. It translates to CASSLGGHSYNSPLHF.